This TCR delta chain is drawn from a study of gamma-delta chains in newborns, infants, children. Study-level background: Innate gammadelta T cells reportedly expand polyclonally right after birth, driven by microbial exposure, per the title.

This CDR3 region has 20 residues. The V end lost 0 bases, the J end lost 0 bases, and 23 bases lay between the germline ends. Germline assignment: CDR1 TSWWSYY and CDR2 QGS. TCRdb ran CATT on the reads. The table has 4,000 to 5,000 delta-chain clones, about 38% seen once. The chain carries TRDV1 and TRDJ1, with D possibly being TRDD2 (9 bases). This sequence was found in a child who received the measles vaccine. The sequencing input was blood. Here the CDR3 DNA reads TGTGCTCTTGGGGAACTCACACCTTCCTACGGGGGGATATACACCGATAAACTCATCTTT. Its protein is CALGELTPSYGGIYTDKLIF.